These T cell receptor beta chains were read from a single sample in a study of naive and memory T cell subsets. One entry per CDR3 protein, called by TCRdb with MiXCR from the UMI-ligation and nested PCR reads. The sample records about 120,000 distinct CDR3 sequences, 35% to 40% being singletons. Input material: central memory CD4+ T cells from blood. All receptors derive from a human donor in good health. Each CDR3 is given with its conserved first and last residue. The order of the fields is clone size, V gene, D gene, J gene, CDR3 DNA, CDR3 protein. The D gene is left open where the match is weak. The size field is filled for only some rows; it gives once, few, many or a size class.

.	TRBV30	TRBD2	TRBJ2-3	TGTGCCTGGAGACTAGCGAGCACAGATACGCAGTATTTT	CAWRLASTDTQYF
.	TRBV5-1	.	TRBJ1-2	TGCGCCAGCAGCTTGGTCGTGGCTAACTATGGCTACACCTTC	CASSLVVANYGYTF
.	TRBV28	.	TRBJ2-7	TGTGCCAGCAGAACGGGACATGGAGACGAGCAGTACTTC	CASRTGHGDEQYF
many	TRBV29-1	.	TRBJ1-1	TGCAGCGCTTACGACACCGGGGGCACTGAAGCTTTCTTT	CSAYDTGGTEAFF
many	TRBV27	TRBD1	TRBJ2-7	TGTGCCAGCAGAGCCGGCAGGGGGACAATCTACGAGCAGTACTTC	CASRAGRGTIYEQYF
few	TRBV29-1	.	TRBJ2-7	TGCAGCGTTGTTCAGACAGATCGAGAGCAGTACTTC	CSVVQTDREQYF
.	TRBV28	TRBD2	TRBJ2-4	TGTGCCAGCAGTTTTACAGCGGGACAAAACATTCAGTACTTC	CASSFTAGQNIQYF
few	TRBV7-3	.	TRBJ2-2	TGTGCCAGCAGCTTAAGTGGGACCGGGGAGCTGTTTTTT	CASSLSGTGELFF
.	TRBV6-2/TRBV6-3	TRBD1	TRBJ1-2	TGTGCCAGCAGTAGACCACAGGGGAACTATGGCTACACCTTC	CASSRPQGNYGYTF
.	TRBV5-1	TRBD2	TRBJ2-1	TGCGCCAGCAGCTTGGCGGCGGGAGCCCGTCACAATGAGCAGTTCTTC	CASSLAAGARHNEQFF
few	TRBV20-1	.	TRBJ1-5	TGCAGTGCTAGATTGGGTCAGCCCCAGCATTTT	CSARLGQPQHF
few	TRBV7-2	TRBD1	TRBJ2-1	TGTGCCAGCAGCTTAGCGGGACAGACCTACAATGAGCAGTTCTTC	CASSLAGQTYNEQFF
few	TRBV28	TRBD1	TRBJ2-1	TGTGCCAGCAGTTTTTATGTGGACAGGGACAATGAGCAGTTCTTC	CASSFYVDRDNEQFF
few	TRBV11-2	.	TRBJ2-1	TGTGCCAGCAGCCTTCGACGCTGGCGGGTAGGGAATGAGCAGTTCTTC	CASSLRRWRVGNEQFF
.	TRBV6-1	.	TRBJ2-2	TGTGCCAGCAGAGCAGGGTGGGACACCGGGGAGCTGTTTTTT	CASRAGWDTGELFF
few	TRBV20-1	.	TRBJ1-3	TGCAGTGCTAGAGATCCAGTAAGAGACTCTGGAAACACCATATATTTT	CSARDPVRDSGNTIYF
.	TRBV7-8	.	TRBJ2-5	TGTGCCAGCAGCCCGACTCGTCAGGAGACCCAGTACTTC	CASSPTRQETQYF
few	TRBV18	.	TRBJ1-2	TGTGCCAGCTCACCACGACTGACAAACGCTAACTATGGCTACACCTTC	CASSPRLTNANYGYTF
few	TRBV10-3	TRBD1	TRBJ1-4	TGTGCCACCAGTACTCCGGGGACAGGGAATGAAAAACTGTTTTTT	CATSTPGTGNEKLFF
few	TRBV24-1	.	TRBJ1-2	TGTGCCACCAGTGATTCCGGAATGTCCTATGGCTACACCTTC	CATSDSGMSYGYTF
.	TRBV11-2	TRBD2	TRBJ2-3	TGTGCCAGCAGAGAGCGGGGCACTACAGATACGCAGTATTTT	CASRERGTTDTQYF
many	TRBV30	.	TRBJ2-3	TGTGCCTGGAGCGCCCGCACAGATACGCAGTATTTT	CAWSARTDTQYF
.	TRBV5-1	.	TRBJ1-2	TGCGCCAGCAGGACACAATGGGTAGGACCCTATGGCTACACCTTC	CASRTQWVGPYGYTF
few	TRBV21-1	.	TRBJ2-7	TGTGCCAGCAGCCCGTGGACAGGGACCCCCTACGAGCAGTACTTC	CASSPWTGTPYEQYF
many	TRBV7-2	.	TRBJ2-7	TGTGCCAGCAGCTTAGAGGGCAGGGGTCTGCCCTACGAGCAGTACTTC	CASSLEGRGLPYEQYF
.	TRBV20-1	.	TRBJ2-1	TGCAGTGCTAGAGGAGGAGCAGGTTACAATGAGCAGTTCTTC	CSARGGAGYNEQFF
few	TRBV4-3	.	TRBJ2-3	TGCGCCAGCAGCCAGGCTAGCGGCACAGATACGCAGTATTTT	CASSQASGTDTQYF
few	TRBV5-6	TRBD1	TRBJ2-4	TGTGCCAGCAGCTTGTCTGGACAGGGAAACATTCAGTACTTC	CASSLSGQGNIQYF
few	TRBV18	.	TRBJ1-5	TGTGCCAGCTCACCAGGGTATAGCAATCAGCCCCAGCATTTT	CASSPGYSNQPQHF
.	TRBV20-1	.	TRBJ2-1	TGCAGTGCTAGAGAGTCCGGTTACAATGAGCAGTTCTTC	CSARESGYNEQFF
few	TRBV29-1	TRBD2	TRBJ2-1	TGCAGCGTCCGGGGACTAGCGGGATCGTATGAGCAGTTCTTC	CSVRGLAGSYEQFF
.	TRBV10-1	TRBD1	TRBJ1-1	TGCGCCAGCAGCGGCAGGGGGCTAGGTGAAGCTTTCTTT	CASSGRGLGEAFF
many	TRBV19	.	TRBJ2-7	TGTGCCAGTGGCAGGGGGGACTACGAGCAGTACTTC	CASGRGDYEQYF
.	TRBV6-2/TRBV6-3	.	TRBJ1-1	TGTGCCAGCAACGTAGGGGTACCCACACGTATCACTGAAGCTTTCTTT	CASNVGVPTRITEAFF
few	TRBV7-2	TRBD1	TRBJ1-1	TGTGCCAGCAGCCCCCAACAGGGGGCAACGGACACTGAAGCTTTCTTT	CASSPQQGATDTEAFF
many	TRBV29-1	.	TRBJ2-2	TGCAGCGTTGATTCAGATAACACCGGGGAGCTGTTTTTT	CSVDSDNTGELFF
few	TRBV7-3	.	TRBJ2-1	TGTGCCAGCAGCTTATCGGGTTGGAAAAGCGAGCAGTTCTTC	CASSLSGWKSEQFF